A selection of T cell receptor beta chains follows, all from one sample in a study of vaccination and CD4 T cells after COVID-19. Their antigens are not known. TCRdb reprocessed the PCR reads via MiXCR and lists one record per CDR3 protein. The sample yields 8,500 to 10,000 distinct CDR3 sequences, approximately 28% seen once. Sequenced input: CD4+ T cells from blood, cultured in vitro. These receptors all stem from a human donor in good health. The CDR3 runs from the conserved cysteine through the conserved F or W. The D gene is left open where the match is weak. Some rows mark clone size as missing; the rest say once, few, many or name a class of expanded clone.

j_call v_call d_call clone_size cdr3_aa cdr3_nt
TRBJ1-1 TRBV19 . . CASSIPGGYAEAFF TGTGCCAGTAGTATACCGGGGGGTTACGCTGAAGCTTTCTTT
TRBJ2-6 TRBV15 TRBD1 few CATSKDRVPSGANVLTF TGTGCCACCAGCAAGGACAGGGTTCCCTCTGGGGCCAACGTCCTGACTTTC
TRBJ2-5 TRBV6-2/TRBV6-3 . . CASRRESRETQYF TGTGCCAGCAGACGGGAGTCGAGGGAGACCCAGTACTTC
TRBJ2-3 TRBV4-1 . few CASSLLSSGRQYF TGCGCCAGCAGCCTCCTTTCCTCGGGACGGCAGTATTTT
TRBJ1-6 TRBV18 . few CASSPLPQDYNSPLHF TGTGCCAGCTCACCCCTTCCACAGGACTATAATTCACCCCTCCACTTT
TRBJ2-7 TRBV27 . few CASSPVAGLASYEQYF TGTGCCAGCAGCCCCGTGGCCGGCCTTGCATCCTACGAGCAGTACTTC
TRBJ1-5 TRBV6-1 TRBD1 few CASRDRGSGQPQHF TGTGCCAGCAGAGACAGGGGTAGCGGTCAGCCCCAGCATTTT
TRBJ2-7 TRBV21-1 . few CASSTEAAGLAGRHSSYEQYF TGTGCCAGCAGCACCGAGGCCGCGGGACTAGCGGGACGGCACAGCTCCTACGAGCAGTACTTC
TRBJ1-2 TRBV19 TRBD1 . CASRRDRNYGYTF TGTGCCAGTAGGCGGGACAGAAACTATGGCTACACCTTC
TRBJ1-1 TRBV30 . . CAWSVWGNDTEAFF TGTGCCTGGAGTGTATGGGGGAACGACACTGAAGCTTTCTTT
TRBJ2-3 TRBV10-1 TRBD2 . CASTLAEKKLTSTDTQYF TGCGCCAGCACTCTAGCGGAAAAGAAGTTGACTAGCACAGATACGCAGTATTTT
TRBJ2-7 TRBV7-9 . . CASSPLDEQYF TGTGCCAGCAGCCCGCTCGACGAGCAGTACTTC